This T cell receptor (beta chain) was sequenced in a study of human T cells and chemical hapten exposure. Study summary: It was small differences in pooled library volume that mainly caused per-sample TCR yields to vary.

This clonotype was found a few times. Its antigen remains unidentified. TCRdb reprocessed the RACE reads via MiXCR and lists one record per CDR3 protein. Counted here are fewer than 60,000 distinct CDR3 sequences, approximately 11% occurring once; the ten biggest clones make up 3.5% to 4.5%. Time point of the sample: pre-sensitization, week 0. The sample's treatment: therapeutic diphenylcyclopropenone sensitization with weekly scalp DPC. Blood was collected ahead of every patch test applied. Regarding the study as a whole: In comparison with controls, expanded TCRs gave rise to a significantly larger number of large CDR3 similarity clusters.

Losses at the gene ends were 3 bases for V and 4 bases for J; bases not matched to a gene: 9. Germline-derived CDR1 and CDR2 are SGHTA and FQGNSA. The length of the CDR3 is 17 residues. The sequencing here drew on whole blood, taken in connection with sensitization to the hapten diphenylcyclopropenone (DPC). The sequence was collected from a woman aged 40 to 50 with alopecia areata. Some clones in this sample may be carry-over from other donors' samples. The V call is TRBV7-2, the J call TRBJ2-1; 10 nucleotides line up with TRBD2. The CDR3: CASSLGLLAGDYNEQFF. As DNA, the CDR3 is TGTGCCAGCAGCTTGGGATTGCTAGCGGGGGATTACAATGAGCAGTTCTTC.